This TCR beta chain was captured in a study of identifying expanded T cells in peripheral blood. Some clones are missing from TCRdb's copy, which holds only in-frame ones; the method was immunoSEQ multiplex PCR. The sample holds some 99,000 clones, roughly 90% seen once. The TCR sequence derives from a person aged 18 to 75 in good health. Source material: blood.

The CDR3 sequence is CASSSPDRVSEQYF. DNA of the CDR3: TGTGCCAGCTCAAGCCCGGACAGGGTTTCCGAGCAGTACTTC. The chain uses TRBV28 and TRBJ2-7; 8 bases agree with TRBD1. The CDR3 runs to 14 residues. Germline CDR1 MDHEN, CDR2 SYDVKM. V lost 8 bases to trimming and J lost 6 bases; unmatched junction nucleotides: 12.